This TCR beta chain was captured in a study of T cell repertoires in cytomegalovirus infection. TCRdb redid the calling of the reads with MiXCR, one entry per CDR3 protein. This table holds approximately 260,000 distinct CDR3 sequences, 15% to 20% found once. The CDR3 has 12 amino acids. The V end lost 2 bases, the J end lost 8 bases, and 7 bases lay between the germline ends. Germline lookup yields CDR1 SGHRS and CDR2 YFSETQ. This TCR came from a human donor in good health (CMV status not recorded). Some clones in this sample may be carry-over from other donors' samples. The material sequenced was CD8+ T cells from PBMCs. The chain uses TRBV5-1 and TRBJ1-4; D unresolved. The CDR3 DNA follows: TGCGCCAGCAGCTTATATGGGGAAAAACTGTTTTTT. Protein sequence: CASSLYGEKLFF.